This T cell receptor (beta chain) came from a study of Graves' ophthalmopathy and Graves' hyperthyroidism. On this clonotype itself: The antigen is not known.

Amplifying from RNA transcripts, the study obtained TCR beta CDR3 regions. HTBI primers primed a first-round RT-PCR, and a second-round multiplex PCR followed. TCRdb re-analysed the multiplex PCR reads in MiXCR, keeping a single row per CDR3 protein. This table has roughly 500,000 distinct CDR3 sequences, under 15% appearing once. Germline V gene data show CDR1 as MNHEY and CDR2 as SMNVEV (reference sequence). This CDR3 has 16 amino acids. The ends were cut back, 2 bases at V and 5 bases at J, with 18 bases in the middle. Study findings and constraints: Ophthalmopathy progression prediction by the model yielded a sensitivity of around 68% and a specificity of roughly 72%.

The chain combines TRBV27 with TRBJ2-5, with D hard to call. Material for sequencing was blood. This clonotype was obtained from a woman under 40 with Graves' ophthalmopathy. The CDR3 coding sequence is TGTGCCAGCAGTTTAAGTTATAGATCCCCCCCGGAGACCCAGTACTTC. It translates to CASSLSYRSPPETQYF.